A single sample is the source of the 5 T cell receptor beta chains below, sequenced in a study of cytomegalovirus exposure and HLA in healthy donors. This table comes from immunoSEQ multiplex PCR, and its TCRdb copy is limited to in-frame clones, with some not included. The table shows 150,000 to 200,000 clones, with 85% occurring only once. Sequenced: PBMCs. These receptors all come from a man younger than 35 in good health and CMV-seropositive.

This rearrangement joins TRBV19 to TRBJ2-7; TRBD1 is a possible D gene (6 bases). The CDR3 spans 13 residues. Germline V CDR1 and CDR2: LNHDA, SQIVND (reference sequence). The V and J ends lost 6 bases and 1 base respectively, with 10 bases between them. The CDR3 region has the DNA TGTGCCAGTAGGGACAGAAAGTCCTACGAGCAGTACTTC. The encoded protein is CASRDRKSYEQYF.

This clone was picked up one time. V usage is TRBV4-1 and J usage is TRBJ2-7, with 8 bases that match TRBD1. CDR3 size: 15 residues. J was trimmed by 6 bases and V by 4 bases; bases with no gene match: 11. The germline V gene has CDR1 MGHRA and CDR2 YSYEKL. The CDR3 sequence is CASSRGQAVSPEQYF. The CDR3 DNA sequence: TGCGCCAGCAGCCGGGGACAGGCTGTCTCCCCCGAGCAGTACTTC.

This clone has a single count. The chain combines TRBV27 with TRBJ1-6; D gene uncertain. V was trimmed by 6 bases and J by 4 bases, leaving 7 bases between them. Germline CDR1 and CDR2: MNHEY and SMNVEV (reference sequence). This CDR3 contains 13 residues. As DNA, the CDR3 is TGTGCCAGCAGCTCCCTTTATAATTCACCCCTCCACTTT. Amino acid sequence: CASSSLYNSPLHF.

In this sample, this clone turned up once. V is TRBV9 and J is TRBJ2-1; 13 bases align to TRBD2. The CDR3 loop spans 15 amino acids. Per germline, CDR1 SGDLS and CDR2 YYNGEE. Losses at the gene ends were 4 bases for V and 6 bases for J; bases not matched to a gene: 4. The chain's CDR3 is CASSPTSGGTNEQFF. The DNA of the CDR3 is TGTGCCAGCAGCCCGACTAGCGGGGGGACCAATGAGCAGTTCTTC.

The CDR3 region has the DNA TGTGCCAGCTCACCAGGCGGGTTCCAGCCCCAGCATTTT. This encodes CASSPGGFQPQHF. This chain joins TRBV18 and TRBJ1-5; D unresolved. The length of the CDR3 is 13 residues. The germline V gene encodes CDR1 KGHSH and CDR2 LQKENI. V was cut by 2 bases and J by 7 bases, with 9 bases left in between.